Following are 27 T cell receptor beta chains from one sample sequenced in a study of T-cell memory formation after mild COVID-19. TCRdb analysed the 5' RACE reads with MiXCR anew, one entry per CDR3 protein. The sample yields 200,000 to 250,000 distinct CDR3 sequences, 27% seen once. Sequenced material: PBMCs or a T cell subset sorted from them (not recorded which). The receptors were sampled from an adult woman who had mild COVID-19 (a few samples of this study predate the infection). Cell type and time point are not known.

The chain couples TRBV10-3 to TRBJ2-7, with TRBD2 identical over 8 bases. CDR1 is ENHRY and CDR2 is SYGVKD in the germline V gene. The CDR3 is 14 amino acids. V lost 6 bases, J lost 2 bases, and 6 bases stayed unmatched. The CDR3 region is CAISRGAGAYEQYF. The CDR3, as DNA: TGTGCCATCAGCCGGGGAGCGGGGGCCTACGAGCAGTACTTC.

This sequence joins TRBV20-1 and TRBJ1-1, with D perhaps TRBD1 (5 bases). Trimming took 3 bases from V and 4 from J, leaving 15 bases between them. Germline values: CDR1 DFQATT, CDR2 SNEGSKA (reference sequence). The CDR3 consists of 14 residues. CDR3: CSASGREGTTEAFF. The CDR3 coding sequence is TGCAGTGCTAGTGGCAGGGAGGGGACCACTGAAGCTTTCTTT.

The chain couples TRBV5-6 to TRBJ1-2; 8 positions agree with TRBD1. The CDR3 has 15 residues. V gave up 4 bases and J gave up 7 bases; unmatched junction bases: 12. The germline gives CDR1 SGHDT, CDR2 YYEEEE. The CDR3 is CASSPFSRGPSGYTF. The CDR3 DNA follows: TGTGCCAGCAGCCCCTTCTCCAGGGGGCCTTCTGGCTACACCTTC.

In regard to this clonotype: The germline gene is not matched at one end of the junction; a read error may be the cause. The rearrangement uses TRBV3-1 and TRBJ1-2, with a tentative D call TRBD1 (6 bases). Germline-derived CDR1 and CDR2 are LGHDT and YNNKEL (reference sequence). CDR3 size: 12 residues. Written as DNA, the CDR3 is TGTGCCAGCAGCCAAGGTGGGCGGGGGCCCGCCTTC. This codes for CASSQGGRGPAF.

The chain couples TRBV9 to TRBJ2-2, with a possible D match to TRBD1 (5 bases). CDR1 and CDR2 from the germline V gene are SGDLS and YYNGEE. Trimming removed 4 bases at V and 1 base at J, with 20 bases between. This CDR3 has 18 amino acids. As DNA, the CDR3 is TGTGCCAGCAGCTATCCCCTTAAAGGGGCCCAGAACACCGGGGAGCTGTTTTTT. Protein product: CASSYPLKGAQNTGELFF.

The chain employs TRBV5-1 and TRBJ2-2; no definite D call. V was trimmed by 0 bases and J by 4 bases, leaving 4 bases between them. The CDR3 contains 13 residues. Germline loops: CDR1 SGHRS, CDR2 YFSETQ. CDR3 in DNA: TGCGCCAGCAGCTTGGGAAGCACCGGGGAGCTGTTTTTT. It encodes CASSLGSTGELFF.

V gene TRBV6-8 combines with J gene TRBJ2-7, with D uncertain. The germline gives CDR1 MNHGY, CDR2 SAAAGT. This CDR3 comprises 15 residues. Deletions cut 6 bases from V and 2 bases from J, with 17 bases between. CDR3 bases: TGTGCCAGCAGCAATGAATCGAACGGAACCTACGAGCAGTACTTC. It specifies CASSNESNGTYEQYF.

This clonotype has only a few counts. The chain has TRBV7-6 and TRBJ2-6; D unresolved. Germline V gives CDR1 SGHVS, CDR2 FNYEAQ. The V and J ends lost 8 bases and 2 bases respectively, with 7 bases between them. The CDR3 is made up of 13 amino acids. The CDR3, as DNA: TGTGCCAGCGGAGCTGCTGGGGCCAACGTCCTGACTTTC. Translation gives CASGAAGANVLTF.

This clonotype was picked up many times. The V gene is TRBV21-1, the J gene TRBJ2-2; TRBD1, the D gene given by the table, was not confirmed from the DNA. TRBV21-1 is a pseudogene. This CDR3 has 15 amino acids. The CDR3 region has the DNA TGTGCCAGCAGCAAATTTGGGGCGCGGGGCGGGGAGCTGTTTTTT. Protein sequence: CASSKFGARGGELFF.

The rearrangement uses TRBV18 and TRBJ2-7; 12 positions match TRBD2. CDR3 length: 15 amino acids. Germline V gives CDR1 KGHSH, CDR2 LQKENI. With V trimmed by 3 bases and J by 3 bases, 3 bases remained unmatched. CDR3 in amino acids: CASSPKGLAGYEQYF. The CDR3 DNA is TGTGCCAGCTCACCCAAGGGACTAGCGGGCTACGAGCAGTACTTC.

The CDR3 region has the DNA TGTGCCAGCAGCTTAATCGGGGGGGAGCAAGAGACCCAGTACTTC. Amino acid sequence: CASSLIGGEQETQYF. This rearrangement joins TRBV7-3 to TRBJ2-5; 8 nucleotides line up with TRBD2. Germline assignment: CDR1 SGHTA and CDR2 FQGTGA. The CDR3 is 15 residues long. Trimming at V came to 1 base and at J to 2 bases, leaving 3 bases not matched to a gene.

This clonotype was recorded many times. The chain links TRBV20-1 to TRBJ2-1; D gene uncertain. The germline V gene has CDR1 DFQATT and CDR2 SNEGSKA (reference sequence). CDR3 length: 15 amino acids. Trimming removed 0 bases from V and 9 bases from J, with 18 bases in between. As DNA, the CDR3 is TGCAGTGCTAGAGATTTTTCTATGGGGAATTTTGAGCAGTTCTTC. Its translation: CSARDFSMGNFEQFF.

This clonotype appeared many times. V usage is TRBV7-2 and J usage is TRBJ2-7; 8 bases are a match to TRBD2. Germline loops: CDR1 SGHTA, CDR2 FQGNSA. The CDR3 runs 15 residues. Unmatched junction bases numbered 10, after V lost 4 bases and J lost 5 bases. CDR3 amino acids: CASSSSGRNVNEQYF. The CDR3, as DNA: TGTGCCAGCAGCTCCAGCGGGAGAAACGTCAACGAGCAGTACTTC.

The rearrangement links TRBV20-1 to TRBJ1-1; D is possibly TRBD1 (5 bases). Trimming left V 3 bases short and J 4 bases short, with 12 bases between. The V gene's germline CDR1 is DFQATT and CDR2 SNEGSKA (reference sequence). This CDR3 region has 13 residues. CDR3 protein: CSASLQVGTEAFF. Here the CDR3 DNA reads TGCAGTGCTAGTCTACAGGTGGGCACTGAAGCTTTCTTT.

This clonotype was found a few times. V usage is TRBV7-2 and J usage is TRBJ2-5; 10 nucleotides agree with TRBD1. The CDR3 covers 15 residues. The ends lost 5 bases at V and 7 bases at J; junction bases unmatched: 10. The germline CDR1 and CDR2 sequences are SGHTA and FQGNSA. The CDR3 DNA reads TGTGCCAGCAGCATTAGTAGGGACAGGGGTCCGACCCAGTACTTC. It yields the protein CASSISRDRGPTQYF.

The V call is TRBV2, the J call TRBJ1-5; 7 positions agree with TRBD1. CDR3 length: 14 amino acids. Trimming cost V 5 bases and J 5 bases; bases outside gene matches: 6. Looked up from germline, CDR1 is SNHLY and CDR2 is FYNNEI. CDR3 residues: CASSIQGPHQPQHF. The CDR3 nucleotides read TGTGCCAGCAGTATACAGGGGCCCCATCAGCCCCAGCATTTT.

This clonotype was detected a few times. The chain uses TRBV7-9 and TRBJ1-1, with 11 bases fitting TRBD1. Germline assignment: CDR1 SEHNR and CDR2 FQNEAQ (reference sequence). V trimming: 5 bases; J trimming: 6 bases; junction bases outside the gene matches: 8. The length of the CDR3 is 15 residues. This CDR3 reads CASSLTGQGESEAFF. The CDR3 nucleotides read TGTGCCAGCAGCCTGACGGGACAGGGGGAATCTGAAGCTTTCTTT.

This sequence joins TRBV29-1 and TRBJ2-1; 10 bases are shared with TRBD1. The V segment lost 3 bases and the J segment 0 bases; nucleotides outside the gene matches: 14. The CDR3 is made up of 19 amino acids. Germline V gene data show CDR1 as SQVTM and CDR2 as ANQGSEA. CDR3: CSVEGADRGPLSSYNEQFF. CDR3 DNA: TGCAGCGTTGAGGGGGCCGACAGGGGGCCTTTAAGCTCCTACAATGAGCAGTTCTTC.

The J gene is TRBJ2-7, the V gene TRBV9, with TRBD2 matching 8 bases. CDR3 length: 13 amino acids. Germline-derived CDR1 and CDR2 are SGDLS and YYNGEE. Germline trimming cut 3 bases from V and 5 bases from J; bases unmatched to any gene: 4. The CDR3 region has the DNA TGTGCCAGCAGCGGCACGGGGGGGGACGAGCAGTACTTC. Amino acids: CASSGTGGDEQYF.

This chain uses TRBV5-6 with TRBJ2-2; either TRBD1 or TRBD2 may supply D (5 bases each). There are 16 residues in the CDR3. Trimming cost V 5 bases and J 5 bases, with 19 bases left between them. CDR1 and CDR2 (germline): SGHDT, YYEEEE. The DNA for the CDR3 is TGTGCCAGCAGGCATACTACCGGGACGGCAACCGGGGAGCTGTTTTTT. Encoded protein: CASRHTTGTATGELFF. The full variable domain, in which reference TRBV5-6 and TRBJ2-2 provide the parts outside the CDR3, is DAGVTQSPTHLIKTRGQQVTLRCSPKSGHDTVSWYQQALGQGPQFIFQYYEEEERQRGNFPDRFSGHQFPNYSSELNVNALLLGDSALYLCASRHTTGTATGELFFGEGSRLTVL.

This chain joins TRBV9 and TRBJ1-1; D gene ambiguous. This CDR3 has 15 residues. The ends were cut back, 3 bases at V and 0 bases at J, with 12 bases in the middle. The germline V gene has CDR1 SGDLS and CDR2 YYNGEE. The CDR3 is CASSANPTMNTEAFF. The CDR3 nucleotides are TGTGCCAGCAGCGCAAACCCCACCATGAACACTGAAGCTTTCTTT.

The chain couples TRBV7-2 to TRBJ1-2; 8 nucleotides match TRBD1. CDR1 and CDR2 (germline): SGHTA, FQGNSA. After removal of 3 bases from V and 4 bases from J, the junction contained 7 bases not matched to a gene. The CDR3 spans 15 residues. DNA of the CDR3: TGTGCCAGCAGCTTCCGACAGGGGATCGTCTATGGCTACACCTTC. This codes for CASSFRQGIVYGYTF.

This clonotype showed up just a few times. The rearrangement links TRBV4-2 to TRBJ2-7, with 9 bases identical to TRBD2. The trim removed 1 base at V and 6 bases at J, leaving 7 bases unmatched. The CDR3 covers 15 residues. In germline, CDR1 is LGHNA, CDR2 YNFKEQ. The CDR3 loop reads CASSQVGGGAVEQYF. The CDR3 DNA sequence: TGTGCCAGCAGCCAAGTCGGCGGGGGGGCCGTCGAGCAGTACTTC.

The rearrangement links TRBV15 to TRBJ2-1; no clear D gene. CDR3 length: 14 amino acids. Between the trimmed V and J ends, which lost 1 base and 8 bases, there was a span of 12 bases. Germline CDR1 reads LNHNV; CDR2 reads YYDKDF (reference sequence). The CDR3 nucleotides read TGTGCCACCAGCAGAGTTTCGAGCCTGGATGAGCAGTTCTTC. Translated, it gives CATSRVSSLDEQFF.

CDR3 nucleotide sequence: TGTGCCAGCAGTTATGCAGGGGCGAACACTGAAGCTTTCTTT. Protein: CASSYAGANTEAFF. The chain carries TRBV27 and TRBJ1-1, with D tentatively TRBD1 (6 bases). The germline gives CDR1 MNHEY, CDR2 SMNVEV (reference sequence). V lost 4 bases, J lost 1 base, and 10 bases lay in between. The CDR3 is made up of 14 amino acids.

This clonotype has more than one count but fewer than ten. The CDR3 spells CASSPGTGRRAEAFF. The CDR3 DNA follows: TGTGCCAGCTCACCCGGGACAGGCCGGCGAGCTGAAGCTTTCTTT. V gene TRBV18 combines with J gene TRBJ1-1, with 8 positions matching TRBD1. The CDR3 sequence is 15 residues long. CDR1 KGHSH and CDR2 LQKENI come from the germline V gene. J lost 6 bases, V lost 3 bases, and 9 bases had no gene match.

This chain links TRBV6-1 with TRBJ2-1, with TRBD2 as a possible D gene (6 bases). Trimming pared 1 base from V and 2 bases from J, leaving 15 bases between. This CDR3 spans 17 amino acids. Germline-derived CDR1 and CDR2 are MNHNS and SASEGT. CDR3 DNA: TGTGCCAGCAGTGAAGAGGGGTCGGGGAGGCCCTACAATGAGCAGTTCTTC. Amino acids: CASSEEGSGRPYNEQFF.